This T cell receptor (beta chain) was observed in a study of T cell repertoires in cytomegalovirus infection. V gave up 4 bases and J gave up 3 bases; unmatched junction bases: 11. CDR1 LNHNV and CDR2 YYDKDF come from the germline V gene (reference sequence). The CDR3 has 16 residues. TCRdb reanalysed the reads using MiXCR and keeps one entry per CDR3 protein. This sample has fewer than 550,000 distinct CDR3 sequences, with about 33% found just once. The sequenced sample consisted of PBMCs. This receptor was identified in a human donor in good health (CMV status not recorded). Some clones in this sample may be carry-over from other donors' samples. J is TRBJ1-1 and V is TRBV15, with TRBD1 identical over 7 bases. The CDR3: CATSKPRQGWDTEAFF. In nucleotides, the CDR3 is TGTGCCACCAGCAAGCCCCGACAGGGATGGGACACTGAAGCTTTCTTT.